The rows below give T cell receptor beta chains drawn from one sample of a study of T cell changes during pregnancy in multiple sclerosis. The protocol was immunoSEQ multiplex PCR, while the TCRdb copy is restricted to in-frame clones and leaves out a portion. Of 30,000 to 45,000 clones in the sample, roughly 93% were seen once. The sample in question was CD4+ T cells from peripheral blood mononuclear cells, obtained in the first trimester of pregnancy. These receptors were obtained from a female donor with multiple sclerosis, enrolled in a pregnancy study. Each CDR3 is given with its conserved first and last residue. A D gene is named only where the DNA matches it firmly. Some rows have no size entry. The others give once, few or many, or a class for an expanded clone.

V	size	D	J	CDR3	DNA
TRBV20-1	once	NA	TRBJ2-1	CSASRLEQFF	TGCAGTGCTAGTCGTTTGGAGCAGTTCTTC
TRBV19	NA	TRBD1	TRBJ1-2	CASRQGPNYGYTF	TGTGCCAGCAGACAGGGGCCCAACTATGGCTACACCTTC
TRBV7-9	few	NA	TRBJ2-7	CASSRGQGMFHEQYF	TGTGCCAGCAGCCGCGGACAAGGAATGTTTCACGAGCAGTACTTC
TRBV5-1	NA	TRBD1	TRBJ2-7	CASRSHGTASYEQYF	TGCGCCAGCAGAAGTCACGGGACAGCTTCCTACGAGCAGTACTTC
TRBV5-1	NA	NA	TRBJ1-3	CASSLTGLGNTIYF	TGCGCCAGCAGCTTGACAGGGCTTGGAAACACCATATATTTT
TRBV29-1	NA	TRBD1	TRBJ1-2	CSATGTVYGYTF	TGCAGCGCGACCGGGACAGTCTATGGCTACACCTTC
TRBV7-8	NA	TRBD1	TRBJ1-2	CASSEAWTGNYGYTF	TGTGCCAGCAGCGAAGCCTGGACAGGGAACTATGGCTACACCTTC
TRBV18	NA	TRBD2	TRBJ2-7	CASSPPSGRISYEQYF	TGTGCCAGCTCACCACCAAGCGGGAGGATCTCCTACGAGCAGTACTTC
TRBV7-9	NA	NA	TRBJ2-3	CASSLGPRAQYF	TGTGCCAGCAGCTTAGGACCGAGGGCGCAGTATTTT
TRBV7-9	NA	NA	TRBJ2-1	CASSLPGGRANNEQFF	TGTGCCAGCAGCCTACCAGGGGGGCGGGCCAACAATGAGCAGTTCTTC
TRBV7-3	NA	NA	TRBJ2-5	CASSRKGGETQYF	TGTGCCAGCAGCCGTAAGGGAGGAGAGACCCAGTACTTC
TRBV4-3	NA	NA	TRBJ1-2	CASSQDHGRGGYTF	TGCGCCAGCAGCCAAGATCATGGGCGGGGTGGCTACACCTTC
TRBV2	NA	TRBD1	TRBJ2-4	CASIEQGATVKNIQYF	TGTGCCAGCATCGAACAGGGGGCGACGGTCAAAAACATTCAGTACTTC
TRBV5-1	NA	NA	TRBJ2-7	CASSSGTYIREQYF	TGCGCCAGCAGTTCCGGGACTTATATCAGGGAGCAGTACTTC
TRBV6-5	once	NA	TRBJ1-3	CASRLTSSGNTIYF	TGTGCCAGCAGATTAACAAGTTCTGGAAACACCATATATTTT
TRBV5-1	NA	NA	TRBJ2-2	CASSFPTANTGELFF	TGCGCCAGCAGCTTCCCGACAGCAAACACCGGGGAGCTGTTTTTT
TRBV4-3	NA	TRBD1	TRBJ1-4	CASARTGTEKLFF	TGCGCCAGCGCCCGGACAGGGACCGAAAAACTGTTTTTT
TRBV18	NA	NA	TRBJ1-4	CASSPRATNEKLFF	TGTGCCAGCTCACCTCGAGCAACTAATGAAAAACTGTTTTTT
TRBV6-1	NA	NA	TRBJ1-2	CASSDAPQGSLYGYTF	TGTGCCAGCAGTGACGCCCCCCAGGGTTCCCTCTATGGCTACACCTTC
TRBV29-1	few	NA	TRBJ1-1	CSVGEGAWNTEAFF	TGCAGCGTAGGCGAAGGGGCCTGGAACACTGAAGCTTTCTTT
TRBV6-6	NA	NA	TRBJ2-7	CASSYLYEQYF	TGTGCCAGCAGTTACCTTTACGAGCAGTACTTC
TRBV29-1	NA	NA	TRBJ1-2	CSVLVFGGRGGYGYTF	TGCAGCGTTCTTGTCTTCGGAGGCAGGGGTGGCTATGGCTACACCTTC
TRBV28	NA	NA	TRBJ1-2	CASELRGSYGYTF	TGTGCCAGCGAATTGCGGGGGAGCTATGGCTACACCTTC
TRBV18	NA	TRBD2	TRBJ2-7	CASSLGPGGEAYEQYF	TGTGCCAGCTCACTTGGCCCGGGAGGGGAAGCGTACGAGCAGTACTTC
TRBV7-2	NA	TRBD1	TRBJ2-1	CASSYRTGGTDEQFF	TGTGCCAGCAGCTATCGGACAGGGGGAACGGATGAGCAGTTCTTC
TRBV28	NA	NA	TRBJ2-1	CASRPRTYQVGNNEQFF	TGTGCCAGCAGACCTAGGACTTACCAGGTGGGCAACAATGAGCAGTTCTTC
TRBV7-9	NA	TRBD2	TRBJ2-5	CASSLQSGLAGPETQYF	TGTGCCAGCAGCTTACAGTCCGGACTAGCGGGGCCAGAGACCCAGTACTTC
TRBV5-1	NA	NA	TRBJ2-7	CASSLPGGGQYF	TGCGCCAGCAGCTTGCCGGGGGGCGGGCAGTACTTC
TRBV2	NA	NA	TRBJ2-5	CASREGYRLETQYF	TGTGCCAGCAGGGAGGGGTATAGGTTAGAGACCCAGTACTTC
TRBV19	NA	TRBD1	TRBJ2-7	CASSFTLKGQGYEQYF	TGTGCCAGTAGTTTTACCCTTAAGGGACAGGGCTACGAGCAGTACTTC
TRBV7-8	NA	TRBD2	TRBJ2-1	CASSLLAGQYNEQFF	TGTGCCAGCAGCTTACTAGCGGGACAGTACAATGAGCAGTTCTTC
TRBV6-5	NA	NA	TRBJ1-5	CASSYGFGNQPQHF	TGTGCCAGCAGTTACGGCTTCGGCAATCAGCCCCAGCATTTT
TRBV10-3	NA	NA	TRBJ2-3	CAISGGYTDTQYF	TGTGCCATCAGTGGCGGCTACACAGATACGCAGTATTTT
TRBV29-1	NA	TRBD1	TRBJ2-5	CSVDESGSGGETQYF	TGCAGCGTGGACGAGTCTGGGTCAGGGGGAGAGACCCAGTACTTC
TRBV5-1	NA	NA	TRBJ1-1	CASSPRGGDAEAFF	TGCGCCAGCAGCCCTAGGGGTGGGGATGCTGAAGCTTTCTTT
TRBV28	NA	TRBD1	TRBJ2-7	CASAQSRDRNYEQYF	TGTGCCAGCGCCCAATCCCGGGACAGGAACTACGAGCAGTACTTC
TRBV29-1	NA	NA	TRBJ2-7	CSVGRSGTKGREQYF	TGCAGCGTTGGCCGATCCGGGACAAAGGGTCGCGAGCAGTACTTC
TRBV27	NA	TRBD1	TRBJ2-7	CASSLLQGYEQYF	TGTGCCAGCAGTTTACTACAGGGGTACGAGCAGTACTTC
TRBV4-2	NA	NA	TRBJ2-2	CASSRQTEANTGELFF	TGTGCCAGCAGCCGCCAGACAGAAGCGAACACCGGGGAGCTGTTTTTT
TRBV12-5	once	TRBD2	TRBJ2-7	CASGSGEGFLPYEQYF	TGTGCTAGTGGTTCCGGGGAGGGCTTCCTTCCCTACGAGCAGTACTTC
TRBV2	NA	TRBD1	TRBJ1-2	CASSAGTGYGYTF	TGTGCCAGCAGCGCAGGGACAGGTTATGGCTACACCTTC
TRBV7-2	NA	TRBD1	TRBJ2-3	CASSPQGVGADTQYF	TGTGCCAGCAGCCCGCAGGGGGTCGGGGCAGATACGCAGTATTTT
TRBV2	NA	NA	TRBJ1-1	CASSQKMVGAADTEAFF	TGTGCCAGCAGCCAAAAAATGGTAGGGGCGGCGGACACTGAAGCTTTCTTT
TRBV11-2	NA	TRBD1	TRBJ1-4	CASSLVRGQGASNEKLFF	TGTGCCAGCAGCTTAGTACGGGGACAGGGGGCCTCAAATGAAAAACTGTTTTTT
TRBV7-9	NA	NA	TRBJ2-3	CASSLAAGGRRAQYF	TGTGCCAGCAGCTTAGCGGCAGGGGGTAGGAGGGCGCAGTATTTT
TRBV11-2	once	TRBD1	TRBJ1-1	CASSFTRTGGLVTEAFF	TGTGCCAGCAGCTTTACCCGGACAGGGGGCTTGGTGACTGAAGCTTTCTTT
TRBV15	NA	NA	TRBJ1-4	CATSAPGRQEKLFF	TGTGCCACCAGCGCCCCAGGACGACAGGAAAAACTGTTTTTT
TRBV5-4	NA	TRBD1	TRBJ1-4	CASSLDGTGGWVF	TGTGCCAGCAGCTTAGATGGTACAGGGGGTTGGGTTTTT
TRBV19	few	NA	TRBJ1-5	CASSRGRNQPQHF	TGTGCCAGTAGTAGGGGGCGGAATCAGCCCCAGCATTTT
TRBV11-2	NA	TRBD1	TRBJ2-5	CASSTRDREETQYF	TGTGCCAGCAGCACCCGGGACAGGGAGGAGACCCAGTACTTC
TRBV7-3	NA	NA	TRBJ2-5	CASSLSRQETQYF	TGTGCCAGCAGCTTAAGCAGACAAGAGACCCAGTACTTC
TRBV30	NA	TRBD2	TRBJ2-3	CAWSGSDRGGPVIRTDTQYF	TGTGCCTGGAGTGGATCCGATCGGGGAGGGCCGGTTATTCGCACAGATACGCAGTATTTT
TRBV19	NA	NA	TRBJ2-1	CASSAYGTLNEQFF	TGTGCCAGTAGTGCATACGGGACATTGAATGAGCAGTTCTTC
TRBV7-2	NA	NA	TRBJ1-5	CASSTGSENQPQHF	TGTGCCAGCAGCACAGGGTCCGAAAATCAGCCCCAGCATTTT
TRBV19	NA	NA	TRBJ2-3	CASSKGVPGDTQYF	TGTGCCAGTAGTAAGGGAGTCCCGGGAGATACGCAGTATTTT
TRBV28	NA	NA	TRBJ2-7	CASSLLPTYEQYF	TGTGCCAGCAGTTTACTTCCTACCTACGAGCAGTACTTC
TRBV28	NA	NA	TRBJ2-1	CASSLLYNEQFF	TGTGCCAGCAGTCTTCTGTACAATGAGCAGTTCTTC
TRBV11-2	NA	TRBD2	TRBJ2-1	CASSSGLAGNNEQFF	TGTGCCAGCAGCTCAGGACTAGCGGGGAACAATGAGCAGTTCTTC
TRBV6-6	once	NA	TRBJ1-1	CASSYGFEAVNTEAFF	TGTGCCAGCAGTTACGGGTTTGAGGCGGTGAACACTGAAGCTTTCTTT